A single T cell receptor beta chain is shown here with its context. The sample is drawn from a study of blood T cell repertoires in COVID-19. About the study: Material from acute and convalescent COVID-19 was sourced from the United States, Italy and Spain. PBMCs, B-cell-depleted T cells, or T cells provided the cDNA or gDNA that made up the material.

Germline V gene data show CDR1 as SEHNR and CDR2 as FQNEAQ (reference sequence). The CDR3 runs 11 residues. The V gene lost 5 bases and the J gene lost 15 bases, with 14 bases spanning the gap. Measured with immunoSEQ multiplex PCR; TCRdb has only the in-frame clones, and not every one. This repertoire shows about 39,000 clones, more than 80% found once; its top ten account for less than 12%. This TCR was sampled from a man aged 55 to 70 in a cohort sampled during active COVID-19. This sequence joins TRBV7-9 and TRBJ2-1; a weak D match, TRBD2 (6 bases). Sample: peripheral blood. CDR3 region: CASSPDYRAFF. CDR3 sequence (DNA): TGTGCCAGCAGCCCGGACTACCGAGCGTTCTTC.